A selection of T cell receptor beta chains follows, all from one sample in a study of T cell changes during pregnancy in multiple sclerosis. TCRdb's table, derived via immunoSEQ multiplex PCR, lists solely in-frame clones and lacks some. In the table there are about 40,000 clones, roughly 90% of which are singletons. The sequencing used CD8+ T cells from peripheral blood mononuclear cells, collected in the third trimester of pregnancy. These receptors originate from a female donor with multiple sclerosis, enrolled in a pregnancy study. Each CDR3 is given with its conserved first and last residue. A D gene is named only where the DNA matches it firmly. Only some rows state a clone size, as once, few, many or a class for expanded clones.

J gene | D gene | V gene | clone size | CDR3 protein | CDR3 DNA
TRBJ1-2 | TRBD1 | TRBV29-1 | once | CSVETGAGGYTF | TGCAGCGTTGAGACAGGGGCGGGCGGCTACACCTTC
TRBJ2-3 | TRBD2 | TRBV4-3 | - | CASSQEISGMTPPDTQYF | TGCGCCAGCAGCCAAGAAATAAGCGGGATGACCCCCCCAGATACGCAGTATTTT
TRBJ2-2 | TRBD2 | TRBV7-6 | - | CASSLAREALTGELFF | TGTGCCAGCAGCTTAGCGCGGGAGGCGCTCACCGGGGAGCTGTTTTTT
TRBJ1-1 | TRBD1 | TRBV11-2 | - | CASSSRRGQQNTEAFF | TGTGCCAGCAGCTCCAGAAGGGGACAGCAGAACACTGAAGCTTTCTTT
TRBJ2-7 | TRBD2 | TRBV27 | - | CASRLASTYEQYF | TGTGCCAGTCGACTAGCGTCCACCTACGAGCAGTACTTC
TRBJ1-5 | - | TRBV28 | - | CASSFPPAQHF | TGTGCCAGCAGTTTCCCTCCCGCCCAGCATTTT
TRBJ2-7 | - | TRBV5-1 | - | CASSLATIGEQYF | TGCGCCAGCAGCTTGGCTACGATCGGCGAGCAGTACTTC
TRBJ2-1 | TRBD1 | TRBV13 | - | CASSIPLGQTEQFF | TGTGCCAGCAGCATACCTCTGGGACAGACTGAGCAGTTCTTC
TRBJ1-5 | TRBD1 | TRBV15 | - | CATSRRDRYSNQPQHF | TGTGCCACCAGCCGCCGGGACAGATATAGCAATCAGCCCCAGCATTTT
TRBJ1-2 | - | TRBV19 | - | CASGRQVGGYTF | TGTGCCAGTGGTCGACAGGTCGGTGGCTACACCTTC
TRBJ2-7 | TRBD2 | TRBV27 | - | CASSSGGGSYEQYF | TGTGCCAGCAGCTCGGGGGGGGGCTCCTACGAGCAGTACTTC
TRBJ2-7 | TRBD2 | TRBV4-3 | - | CASSQARWLAAEQYF | TGCGCCAGCAGCCAAGCCCGGTGGCTAGCGGCCGAGCAGTACTTC
TRBJ2-7 | - | TRBV4-3 | - | CASSLDTGPAEQYF | TGCGCCAGCAGCCTCGATACAGGTCCGGCCGAGCAGTACTTC
TRBJ2-3 | - | TRBV5-1 | once | CASSLGASRDFPDTQYF | TGCGCCAGCAGCTTAGGTGCGTCGCGGGATTTCCCAGATACGCAGTATTTT
TRBJ1-2 | TRBD1 | TRBV5-8 | - | CASSWGPGQGFRADYGYTF | TGTGCCAGCAGCTGGGGACCGGGACAGGGTTTCAGAGCGGACTATGGCTACACCTTC
TRBJ2-1 | - | TRBV6-5 | - | CASSYGTIYNEQFF | TGTGCCAGCAGTTACGGGACAATCTACAATGAGCAGTTCTTC